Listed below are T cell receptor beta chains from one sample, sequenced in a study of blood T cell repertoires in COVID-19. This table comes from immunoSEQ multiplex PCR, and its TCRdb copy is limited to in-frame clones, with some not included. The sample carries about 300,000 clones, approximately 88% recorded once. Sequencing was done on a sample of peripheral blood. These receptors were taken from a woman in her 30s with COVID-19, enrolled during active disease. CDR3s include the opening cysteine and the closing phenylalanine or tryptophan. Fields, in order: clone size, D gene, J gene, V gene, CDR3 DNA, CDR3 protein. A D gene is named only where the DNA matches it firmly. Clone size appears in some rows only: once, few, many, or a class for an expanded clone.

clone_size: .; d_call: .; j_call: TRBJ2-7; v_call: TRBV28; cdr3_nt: TGTGCCAGCAGTCCGGGCTACGAGCAGTACTTC; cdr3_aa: CASSPGYEQYF
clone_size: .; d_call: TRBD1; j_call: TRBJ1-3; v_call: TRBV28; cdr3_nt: TGTGCCAGCAGGCCGGGGGACAGGGCTGGAAACACCATATATTTT; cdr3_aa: CASRPGDRAGNTIYF
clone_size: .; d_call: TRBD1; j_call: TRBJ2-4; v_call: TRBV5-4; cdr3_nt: TGTGCCAGCAGTCTGGCGGGACAGGGGATGTTAGCCAAAAACATTCAGTACTTC; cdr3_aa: CASSLAGQGMLAKNIQYF
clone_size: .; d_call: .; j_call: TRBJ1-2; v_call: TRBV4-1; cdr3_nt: TGCGCCAGCAGCCCATCTAGGTGGGAGGGCTACACCTTC; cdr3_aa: CASSPSRWEGYTF
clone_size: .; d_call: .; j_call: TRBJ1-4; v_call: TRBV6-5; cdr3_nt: TGTGCCAGCACGATAAGGCGGGGTAATGAAAAACTGTTTTTT; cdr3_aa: CASTIRRGNEKLFF
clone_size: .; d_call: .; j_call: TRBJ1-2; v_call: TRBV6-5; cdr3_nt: TGTGCCAGCAGCCGCGACAGTACCCACAGCTACACCTTC; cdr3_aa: CASSRDSTHSYTF
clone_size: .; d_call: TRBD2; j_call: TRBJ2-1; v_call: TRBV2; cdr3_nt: TGTGCCAGCAGGCCTAGCGGGGGGCACCAGAGTGAGCAGTTCTTC; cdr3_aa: CASRPSGGHQSEQFF
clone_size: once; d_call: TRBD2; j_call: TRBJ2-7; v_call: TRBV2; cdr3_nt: TGTGCCAGCAGTCGGGGGGGAGTGATGAACGAGCAGTACTTC; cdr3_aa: CASSRGGVMNEQYF
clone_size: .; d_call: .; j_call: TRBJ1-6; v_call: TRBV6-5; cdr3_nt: TGTGCCAGCAGATCTCAGGCGGGGAATTCACCCCTCCACTTT; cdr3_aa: CASRSQAGNSPLHF
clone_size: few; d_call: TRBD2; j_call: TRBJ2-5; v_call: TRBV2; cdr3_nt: TGTGCCAGCAACAAGCGGGGGGTTCAAGAGACCCAGTACTTC; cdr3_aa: CASNKRGVQETQYF
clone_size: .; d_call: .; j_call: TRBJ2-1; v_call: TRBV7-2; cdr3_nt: TGTGCCAGCAGCTTAGCCCCGCTAACTAGGCCCAATGAGCAGTTCTTC; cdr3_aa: CASSLAPLTRPNEQFF
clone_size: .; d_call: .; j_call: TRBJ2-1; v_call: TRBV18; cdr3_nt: TGTGCCAGCTCACAGACTAACTCCTACAATGAGCAGTTCTTC; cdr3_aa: CASSQTNSYNEQFF
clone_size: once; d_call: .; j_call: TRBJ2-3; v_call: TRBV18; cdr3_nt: TGTGCCAGCTCACCACCGCGGGGTTCCCCCAGTGGAGATACGCAGTATTTT; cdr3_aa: CASSPPRGSPSGDTQYF
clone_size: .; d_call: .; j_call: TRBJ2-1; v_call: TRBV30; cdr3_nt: TGTGCCTGGAGTGGTGGATCGGGGCAGTTCTTC; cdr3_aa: CAWSGGSGQFF
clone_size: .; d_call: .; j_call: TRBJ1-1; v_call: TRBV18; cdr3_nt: TGTGCCAGCTCACCCCAAGGCGGCAGGGCGAACACTGAAGCTTTCTTT; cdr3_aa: CASSPQGGRANTEAFF
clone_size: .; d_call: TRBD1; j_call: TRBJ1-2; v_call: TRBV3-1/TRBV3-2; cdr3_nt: TGTGCCAGCAGCCAAGATACGACAGGGGATTATGGCTACACCTTC; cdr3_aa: CASSQDTTGDYGYTF
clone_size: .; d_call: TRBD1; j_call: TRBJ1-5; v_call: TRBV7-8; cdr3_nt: TGTGCCAGCAGCAAAGCCGGGACAGCCAATCAGCCCCAGCATTTT; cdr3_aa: CASSKAGTANQPQHF
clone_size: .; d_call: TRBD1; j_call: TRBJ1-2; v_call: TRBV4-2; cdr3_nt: TGTGCCAGCAGCCAAACGGAAGACAGGGGGACGGGCTACACCTTC; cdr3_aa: CASSQTEDRGTGYTF
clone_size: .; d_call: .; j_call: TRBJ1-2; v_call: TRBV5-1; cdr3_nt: TGCGCCAGCAGGACCTCCCGGGACTCCTCATTCGGCTACACCTTC; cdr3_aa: CASRTSRDSSFGYTF
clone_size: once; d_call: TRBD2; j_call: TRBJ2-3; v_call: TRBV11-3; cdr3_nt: TGTGCCAGCAGCCATAGCGGGACTAGTGCATTTACAGATACGCAGTATTTT; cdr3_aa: CASSHSGTSAFTDTQYF
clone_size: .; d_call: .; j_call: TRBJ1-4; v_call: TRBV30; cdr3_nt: TGTGCCTGGAGTAGGGCAGGGAGGCCGACTAATGAAAAACTGTTTTTT; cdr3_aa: CAWSRAGRPTNEKLFF
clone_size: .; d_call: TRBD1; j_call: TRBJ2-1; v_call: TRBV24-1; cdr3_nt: TGTGCCACCGGACAGGGGGCTATTAATGAGCAGTTCTTC; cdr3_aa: CATGQGAINEQFF
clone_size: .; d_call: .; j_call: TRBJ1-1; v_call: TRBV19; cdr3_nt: TGTGCCAGTAGTATAGAATCAGGGACATTGAACACTGAAGCTTTCTTT; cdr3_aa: CASSIESGTLNTEAFF
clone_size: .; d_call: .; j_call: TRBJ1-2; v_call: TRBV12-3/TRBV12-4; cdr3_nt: TGTGCCAGCAGGACGGGAGCCAACTATGGCTACACCTTC; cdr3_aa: CASRTGANYGYTF
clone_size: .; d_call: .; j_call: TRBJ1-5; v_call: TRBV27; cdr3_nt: TGTGCCAGCAGTTTATACGCCCCCCCGGGGGGTCGGAGCAATCAGCCCCAGCATTTT; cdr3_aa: CASSLYAPPGGRSNQPQHF
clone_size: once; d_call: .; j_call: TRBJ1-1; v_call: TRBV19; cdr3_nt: TGTGCCAGTAGTATAGGAGGACAGATGAACACTGAAGCTTTCTTT; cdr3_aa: CASSIGGQMNTEAFF
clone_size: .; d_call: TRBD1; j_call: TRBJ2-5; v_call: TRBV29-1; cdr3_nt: TGCAGCGTTGTTAAGGGGGCGTCTCAAGAGACCCAGTACTTC; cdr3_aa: CSVVKGASQETQYF
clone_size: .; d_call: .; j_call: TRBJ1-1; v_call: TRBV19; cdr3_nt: TGTGCCAGTAGTATAGTTGTGAGGACTGAAGCTTTCTTT; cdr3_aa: CASSIVVRTEAFF
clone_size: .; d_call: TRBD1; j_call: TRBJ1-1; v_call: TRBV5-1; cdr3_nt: TGCGCCAGCAGCGCTACAGGGGAAAACACTGAAGCTTTCTTT; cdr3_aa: CASSATGENTEAFF
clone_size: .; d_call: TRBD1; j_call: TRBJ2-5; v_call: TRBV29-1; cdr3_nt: TGCAGCGTGCGGACAGGGGGCGAGACCCAGTACTTC; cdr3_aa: CSVRTGGETQYF
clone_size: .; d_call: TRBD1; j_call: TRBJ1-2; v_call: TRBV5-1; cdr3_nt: TGCGCCAGCAGTTATCGCCCAACAGGGGGCGACTATGGCTACACCTTC; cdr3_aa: CASSYRPTGGDYGYTF
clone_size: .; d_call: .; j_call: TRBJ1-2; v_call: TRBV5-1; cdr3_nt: TGCGCCAGCAGCTTGAACGAGATGTATGGCTACACCTTC; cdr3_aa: CASSLNEMYGYTF
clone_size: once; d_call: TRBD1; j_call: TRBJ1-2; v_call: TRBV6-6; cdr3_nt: TGTGCCAGCAGTCCGGACAGGGGAAGTGGCTACACCTTC; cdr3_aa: CASSPDRGSGYTF
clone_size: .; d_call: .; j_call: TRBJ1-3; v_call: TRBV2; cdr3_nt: TGTGCCACCGAGGGGGGGACGGGAAACACCATATATTTT; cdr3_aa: CATEGGTGNTIYF
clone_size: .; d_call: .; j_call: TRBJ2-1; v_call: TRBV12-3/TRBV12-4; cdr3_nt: TGTGCCAGCAATGACCTAGCCAATGAGCAGTTCTTC; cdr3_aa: CASNDLANEQFF
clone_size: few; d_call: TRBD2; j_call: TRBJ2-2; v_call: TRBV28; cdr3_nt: TGTGCCAGCAGTTTATGGGCTAGCGGGGCTAAGACCGGGGAGCTGTTTTTT; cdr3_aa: CASSLWASGAKTGELFF
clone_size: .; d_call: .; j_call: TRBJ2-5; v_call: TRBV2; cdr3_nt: TGTGCCAGCAGCCTCGAGGGGGCCGGGGGAGAGACCCAGTACTTC; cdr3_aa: CASSLEGAGGETQYF
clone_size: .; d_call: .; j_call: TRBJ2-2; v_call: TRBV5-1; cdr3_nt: TGCGCCAGCGCGTCGGGGGTAGAGGGGGAGCTGTTTTTT; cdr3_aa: CASASGVEGELFF
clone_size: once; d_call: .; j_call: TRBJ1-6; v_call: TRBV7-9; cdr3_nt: TGTGCCAGCAGCTTAGTACAGGGTGGATCACCCCTCCACTTT; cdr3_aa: CASSLVQGGSPLHF
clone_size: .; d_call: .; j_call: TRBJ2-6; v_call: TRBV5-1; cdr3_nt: TGCGCCAGCAGCTTGGTTAGCGGTTCTGGGGCCAACGTCCTGACTTTC; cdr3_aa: CASSLVSGSGANVLTF
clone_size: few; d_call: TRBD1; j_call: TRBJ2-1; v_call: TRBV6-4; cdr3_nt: TGTGCCAGCAGTGCCGGACAGGGGTCCTACAATGAGCAGTTCTTC; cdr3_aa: CASSAGQGSYNEQFF
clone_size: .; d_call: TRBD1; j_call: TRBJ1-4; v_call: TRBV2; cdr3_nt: TGTGCCAGCAGTGGAGGGGAAGGACAGGGGTTTTTT; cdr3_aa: CASSGGEGQGFF
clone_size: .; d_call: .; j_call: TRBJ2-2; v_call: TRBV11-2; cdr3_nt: TGTGCCAGCAGCATATCAGGTTCCGGGGAGCTGTTTTTT; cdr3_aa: CASSISGSGELFF
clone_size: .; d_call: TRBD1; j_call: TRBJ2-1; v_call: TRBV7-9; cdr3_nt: TGTGCCAGCAGCAAACGGACAGGGGGGCCCTACAATGAGCAGTTCTTC; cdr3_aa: CASSKRTGGPYNEQFF
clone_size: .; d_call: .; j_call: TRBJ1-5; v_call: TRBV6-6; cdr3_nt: TGTGCCAGCACAGGGAATAGCAATCAGCCCCAGCATTTT; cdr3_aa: CASTGNSNQPQHF
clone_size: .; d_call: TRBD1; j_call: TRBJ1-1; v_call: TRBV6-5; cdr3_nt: TGTGCCAGCAGCGGGACAGGCACTGAAGCTTTCTTT; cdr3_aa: CASSGTGTEAFF
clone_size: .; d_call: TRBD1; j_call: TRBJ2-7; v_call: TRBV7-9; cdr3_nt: TGTGCCAGCAGCTCAGGACAGGGGGTCCACGAGCAGTACTTC; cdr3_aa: CASSSGQGVHEQYF
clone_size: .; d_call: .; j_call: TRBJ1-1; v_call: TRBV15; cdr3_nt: TGTGCCACCAGCAGAGGGGGGGTAAACACTGAAGCTTTCTTT; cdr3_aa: CATSRGGVNTEAFF